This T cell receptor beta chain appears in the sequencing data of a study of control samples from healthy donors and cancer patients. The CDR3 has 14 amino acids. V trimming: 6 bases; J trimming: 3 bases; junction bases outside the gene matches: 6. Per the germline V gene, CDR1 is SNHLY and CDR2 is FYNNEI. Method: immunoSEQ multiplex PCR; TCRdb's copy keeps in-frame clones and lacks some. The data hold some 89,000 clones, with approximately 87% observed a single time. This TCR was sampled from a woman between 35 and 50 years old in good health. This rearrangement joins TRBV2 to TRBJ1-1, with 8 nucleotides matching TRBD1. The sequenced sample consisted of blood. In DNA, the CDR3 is TGTGCCAGCAGCTTAGGACAGGGCTACACTGAAGCTTTCTTT. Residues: CASSLGQGYTEAFF.